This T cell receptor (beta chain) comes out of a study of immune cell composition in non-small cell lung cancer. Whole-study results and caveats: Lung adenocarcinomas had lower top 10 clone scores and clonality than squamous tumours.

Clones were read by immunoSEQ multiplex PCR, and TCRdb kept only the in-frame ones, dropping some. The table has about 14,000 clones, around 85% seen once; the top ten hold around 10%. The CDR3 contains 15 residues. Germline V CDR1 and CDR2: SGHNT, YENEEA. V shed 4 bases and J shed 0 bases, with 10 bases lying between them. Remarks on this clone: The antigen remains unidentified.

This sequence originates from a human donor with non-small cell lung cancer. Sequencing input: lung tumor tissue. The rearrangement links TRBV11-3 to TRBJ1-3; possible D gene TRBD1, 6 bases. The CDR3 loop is CASSSGTFSGNTIYF. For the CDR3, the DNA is TGTGCCAGCAGCTCCGGGACATTCTCTGGAAACACCATATATTTT.